The clone carrying this T cell receptor beta chain occurred many times. The antigen remains unidentified. This CDR3 contains 13 residues. Germline CDR1 SQVTM, CDR2 ANQGSEA. After removal of 4 bases from V and 3 bases from J, the junction contained 0 bases not matched to a gene. Unique molecular identifiers were added to individual cDNA molecules. TCRdb fed the 5' RACE reads into MiXCR, producing one record per CDR3 protein. The table lists around 70,000 distinct CDR3 sequences, 9% to 15% of them singletons. The data stem from a study of early T cells in non-severe SARS-CoV-2 infection. On the study more broadly: The authors sequenced bulk RNA from unsorted whole blood, leaving chains unpaired. Overall study findings and caveats: VDJdb matching, biased toward anti-spike CD8 responses, missed private and CD4 specificities.

Sequencing was carried out using whole blood. V is TRBV29-1 and J is TRBJ2-1; TRBD2 matches at 10 bases. This TCR derives from an adult who was a healthcare worker with PCR-confirmed SARS-CoV-2 infection or an uninfected control (not recorded which). The chain's CDR3 is CSVGTSGYNEQFF. The CDR3 nucleotides are TGCAGCGTTGGGACTAGCGGCTACAATGAGCAGTTCTTC.